These 19 T cell receptor beta chains were all obtained from the same sample, sequenced in a study of T cell repertoires in cytomegalovirus infection. MiXCR, run by TCRdb on the reads, gives a single entry per CDR3 protein. Among a few hundred thousand distinct CDR3 sequences listed, about 17% were seen once. Sequencing was done on a sample of CD8+ T cells from PBMCs. Source of these receptors: a human donor in good health (CMV status not recorded). Some clones in this sample may be carry-over from other donors' samples.

This clonotype was seen repeatedly, ten times or more. The J gene is TRBJ1-5, the V gene TRBV7-8; no clear D gene. The germline V gene encodes CDR1 SGHVS and CDR2 FQNEAQ. The V end lost 1 base, the J end lost 0 bases, and 13 bases lay between the germline ends. This CDR3 region has 17 residues. DNA for the CDR3: TGTGCCAGCAGCTTAGGGTTGGACGGCAATAGCAATCAGCCCCAGCATTTT. The encoded protein is CASSLGLDGNSNQPQHF.

This clonotype was counted many times. V and J are TRBV7-2 and TRBJ1-1; 7 bases align to TRBD1. The CDR3 loop spans 16 amino acids. The V gene end was trimmed by 2 bases and the J gene end by 0 bases; junction bases not matched to a gene: 6. Per the germline V gene, CDR1 is SGHTA and CDR2 is FQGNSA. The CDR3 DNA reads TGTGCCAGCAGCTTAACCCCTGGGACAGTGAACACTGAAGCTTTCTTT. Encoded protein: CASSLTPGTVNTEAFF. The full variable domain, with the rest looked up from reference TRBV7-2 and TRBJ1-1, is GAGVSQSPSNKVTEKGKDVELRCDPISGHTALYWYRQSLGQGLEFLIYFQGNSAPDKSGLPSDRFSAERTGGSVSTLTIQRTQQEDSAVYLCASSLTPGTVNTEAFFGQGTRLTVV.

This rearrangement joins TRBV24-1 to TRBJ1-5; 7 bases line up with TRBD1. Losses at the gene ends were 2 bases for V and 7 bases for J; bases not matched to a gene: 7. The CDR3 contains 15 residues. CDR1 KGHDR and CDR2 SFDVKD come from the germline V gene. CDR3 DNA sequence: TGTGCCACCAGTGATTCGCGGACAGGTTTGCAGCCCCAGCATTTT. Translated, it gives CATSDSRTGLQPQHF.

The rearrangement links TRBV27 to TRBJ1-5, with TRBD1 matching 10 bases. Germline values: CDR1 MNHEY, CDR2 SMNVEV (reference sequence). The CDR3 has 13 amino acids. The V segment lost 6 bases and the J segment 5 bases; nucleotides outside the gene matches: 1. CDR3 loop: CASRGTGDQPQHF. CDR3 in DNA: TGTGCCAGCAGGGGGACAGGGGATCAGCCCCAGCATTTT.

The genes are TRBV29-1 and TRBJ1-1, with 7 bases matching TRBD1. CDR1 and CDR2 (germline): SQVTM, ANQGSEA. This CDR3 has 15 residues. The V segment lost 6 bases and the J segment 5 bases; nucleotides outside the gene matches: 15. The DNA for the CDR3 is TGCAGCGTCAGAGGCGCAGGGGGGGATTTTACTGAAGCTTTCTTT. Amino acid sequence: CSVRGAGGDFTEAFF.

The chain has TRBV6-6 and TRBJ2-1; 8 bases agree with TRBD2. This CDR3 has 14 residues. Per the germline V gene, CDR1 is MNHNY and CDR2 is SVGAGI (reference sequence). The V gene end was trimmed by 6 bases and the J gene end by 2 bases; junction bases not matched to a gene: 3. The CDR3 sequence: CASSPGGTYNEQFF. In nucleotides, the CDR3 is TGTGCCAGCAGCCCGGGAGGGACCTACAATGAGCAGTTCTTC.

The sample holds a few counts of this clonotype. V usage is TRBV29-1 and J usage is TRBJ2-3; 9 bases fit TRBD1. V trimming: 6 bases; J trimming: 2 bases; junction bases outside the gene matches: 12. The germline V gene has CDR1 SQVTM and CDR2 ANQGSEA. The CDR3 length is 16 residues. The CDR3 coding sequence is TGCAGCGTGACTCCCCGGGACAGGGTATTCACAGATACGCAGTATTTT. Translated, it gives CSVTPRDRVFTDTQYF.

This clonotype was seen more than once but under ten times. J is TRBJ1-1 and V is TRBV6-5, with a tentative D call TRBD1 (5 bases). Germline values: CDR1 MNHEY, CDR2 SVGAGI. Trimming cost V 5 bases and J 0 bases, with 13 bases left between them. This CDR3 contains 15 residues. CDR3 DNA sequence: TGTGCCAGCAGTCCGGCGACAGACTTGAACACTGAAGCTTTCTTT. Encoded protein: CASSPATDLNTEAFF.

This clonotype was seen a handful of times. The chain is built from TRBV2 and TRBJ2-7, with D possibly being TRBD2 (5 bases). V dropped 10 bases and J dropped 6 bases, with 13 bases sitting between them. This CDR3 region has 11 residues. Germline V gene data show CDR1 as SNHLY and CDR2 as FYNNEI. CDR3 DNA: TGTGCCACCCACCGGGATGGCGAGCAGTACTTC. This encodes CATHRDGEQYF.

This clonotype qualifies as large (0.1 to 1%). The chain uses TRBV7-8 and TRBJ2-2; TRBD1 might be the D (5 bases). The CDR3 is made up of 15 amino acids. Germline lookup yields CDR1 SGHVS and CDR2 FQNEAQ. V was clipped by 5 bases and J by 1 base, with 11 bases between them. The CDR3 loop is CASSRQFQNTGELFF. The DNA for the CDR3 is TGTGCCAGCAGCCGACAGTTCCAGAACACCGGGGAGCTGTTTTTT. The variable domain in full, completed from reference TRBV7-8 and TRBJ2-2, reads GAGVSQSPRYKVAKRGQDVALRCDPISGHVSLFWYQQALGQGPEFLTYFQNEAQLDKSGLPSDRFFAERPEGSVSTLKIQRTQQEDSAVYLCASSRQFQNTGELFFGEGSRLTVL.

This clonotype was seen more than once but under ten times. The V and J genes are TRBV6-5 and TRBJ1-4; 7 bases are shared with TRBD1. Germline lookup yields CDR1 MNHEY and CDR2 SVGAGI. J lost 0 bases, V lost 5 bases, and 21 bases had no gene match. The CDR3 is made up of 21 amino acids. This CDR3 reads CASSRGPAGDSPTPTNEKLFF. The CDR3 nucleotides read TGTGCCAGCAGTAGGGGGCCGGCAGGGGACAGCCCCACTCCAACTAATGAAAAACTGTTTTTT.

The genes are TRBV14 and TRBJ1-6; D unclear. CDR3 length equals 11 residues. Trimming took off 4 bases at V and 14 bases at J, with 9 bases between the two ends. Germline lookup yields CDR1 SGHDN and CDR2 FVKESK. CDR3 sequence reads: CASSLGEALHF. The CDR3 DNA follows: TGTGCCAGCAGCCTGGGTGAGGCCCTCCACTTT.

This chain uses TRBV6-2 or TRBV6-3 with TRBJ2-1, with TRBD2 matching 8 bases. CDR1 and CDR2 from the germline V gene are MNHEY and SVGEGT. V lost 7 bases and J lost 10; bases outside the gene matches: 3. The CDR3 totals 11 residues. CDR3: CASNLAGEQFF. The CDR3 nucleotides are TGTGCCAGCAACTTAGCGGGAGAGCAGTTCTTC.

This sequence joins TRBV7-6 and TRBJ2-3; D uncertain. This CDR3 comprises 18 residues. V lost 1 base and J 6 bases, leaving 23 bases between the germline ends. Germline V gene data show CDR1 as SGHVS and CDR2 as FNYEAQ. The CDR3 bases are TGTGCCAGCAGCTTAGTGGGTGCGACTTCCCCCAAAACGGATACGCAGTATTTT. It translates to CASSLVGATSPKTDTQYF.

This chain joins TRBV6-2 or TRBV6-3 and TRBJ2-3, with TRBD2 matching 10 bases. The ends lost 4 bases at V and 1 base at J; junction bases unmatched: 5. This CDR3 has 16 residues. Looked up from germline, CDR1 is MNHEY and CDR2 is SVGEGT. This chain's CDR3 is CASSWTLAGGTDTQYF. The DNA for the CDR3 is TGTGCCAGCAGTTGGACTCTAGCGGGGGGCACAGATACGCAGTATTTT.

The CDR3 sequence: CASSELVRLAENTGELFF. In nucleotides, the CDR3 is TGTGCCAGCAGTGAATTAGTTAGACTAGCGGAAAATACCGGGGAGCTGTTTTTT. This chain links TRBV2 with TRBJ2-2; TRBD2 matches at 9 bases. V dropped 2 bases and J dropped 5; count of bases not matched to a gene: 12. The germline gives CDR1 SNHLY, CDR2 FYNNEI. The CDR3 consists of 18 residues.

This clonotype was seen more than once but under ten times. The chain joins TRBV11-2 to TRBJ2-7; D is unresolved. The CDR3 has 14 residues. Germline V CDR1 and CDR2: SGHAT, FQNNGV. The V and J ends lost 5 bases and 0 bases respectively, with 11 bases between them. Written as DNA, the CDR3 is TGTGCCAGCAGCCCCGTTATGGCCTCCTACGAGCAGTACTTC. This encodes CASSPVMASYEQYF.

This clonotype is medium-sized. The genes are TRBV7-2 and TRBJ2-3, with 9 nucleotides matching TRBD2. Trimming at V came to 5 bases and at J to 0 bases, leaving 3 bases not matched to a gene. The CDR3 runs 15 residues. Germline lookup yields CDR1 SGHTA and CDR2 FQGNSA. The CDR3 loop is CASSPSGVSTDTQYF. The DNA for the CDR3 is TGTGCCAGCAGCCCTAGCGGGGTGAGCACAGATACGCAGTATTTT. Variable domain in full (rest from reference TRBV7-2 and TRBJ2-3): GAGVSQSPSNKVTEKGKDVELRCDPISGHTALYWYRQSLGQGLEFLIYFQGNSAPDKSGLPSDRFSAERTGGSVSTLTIQRTQQEDSAVYLCASSPSGVSTDTQYFGPGTRLTVL.

This clonotype was seen repeatedly, ten times or more. The rearrangement links TRBV7-9 to TRBJ1-1, with 8 bases identical to TRBD1. This CDR3 region has 15 residues. Germline CDR1 reads SEHNR; CDR2 reads FQNEAQ (reference sequence). V was clipped by 1 base and J by 3 bases; unmatched bases: 4. The CDR3 nucleotides read TGTGCCAGCAGCTTAGAGACAGGGGCGGACACTGAAGCTTTCTTT. It codes for CASSLETGADTEAFF.